This T cell receptor beta chain was obtained from a study of identical twins. TCRdb reprocessed the 5' RACE reads via MiXCR and lists one record per CDR3 protein. The sample carries some 760,000 distinct CDR3 sequences, 15% to 20% recorded once. Regarding this clonotype: The target antigen is unknown.

In germline, CDR1 is MNHNS, CDR2 SASEGT. Trimming took 6 bases from V and 8 from J; bases not matched to a gene: 8. The length of the CDR3 is 15 residues. The study's findings and limits: Where beta out-of-frame sequences were concerned, excess twin sharing was weaker.

This sample was also put to use in a study of T cells expressing NK-cell markers.

The sample consisted of PBMCs. This TCR came from a woman aged 18-29 years in good health. The chain carries TRBV6-1 and TRBJ2-1, with 12 positions matching TRBD2. CDR3 nucleotide sequence: TGTGCCAGCAGCCGGCGGACTAGCGGGGAAGATGAGCAGTTCTTC. Residues: CASSRRTSGEDEQFF.